Listed below are T cell receptor beta chains from one sample, sequenced in a study of T cell changes during pregnancy in multiple sclerosis. Clones were read by immunoSEQ multiplex PCR, and TCRdb kept only the in-frame ones, dropping some. The repertoire includes roughly 30,000 clones, roughly 91% of them detected once, and 0.41% sits in the top ten. Source: CD4+ T cells from peripheral blood mononuclear cells, taken in the second trimester of pregnancy. These TCRs come from a female donor with multiple sclerosis, enrolled in a pregnancy study. The CDR3 runs from the conserved cysteine through the conserved F or W. Fields, in order: CDR3 length, V gene, D gene, clone size, J gene, CDR3 DNA, CDR3 protein. A D gene is named only where the DNA matches it firmly. Rows may omit the clone size; those that give it use once, few, many or a size class.

17	TRBV19	-	-	TRBJ2-7	TGTGCCAGTAGTATAAGGAGGGTGGACCCAGACATCTACGAGCAGTACTTC	CASSIRRVDPDIYEQYF
14	TRBV7-2	-	-	TRBJ1-2	TGTGCCAGCAGCTCCGACACAGCTAACTATGGCTACACCTTC	CASSSDTANYGYTF
13	TRBV6-1	-	-	TRBJ2-7	TGTGCCAGCACCCAAACACAGGGAACCGAGCAGTACTTC	CASTQTQGTEQYF
13	TRBV2	-	-	TRBJ2-5	TGTGCCAGCAAATCCAGGGCAGGAGAGACCCAGTACTTC	CASKSRAGETQYF
16	TRBV4-1	-	-	TRBJ1-5	TGCGCCAGCAGCCAAGTAGCGGGACAAAGCAATCAGCCCCAGCATTTT	CASSQVAGQSNQPQHF
15	TRBV5-5	TRBD1	few	TRBJ2-5	TGTGCCAGCAGCACCGTGACAGGGGGAGGAGAGACCCAGTACTTC	CASSTVTGGGETQYF
12	TRBV11-2	-	-	TRBJ2-1	TGTGCCAGCAGCTTTAGAGGTAATGAGCAGTTCTTC	CASSFRGNEQFF
14	TRBV7-3	TRBD1	-	TRBJ1-1	TGTGCCAGCAGCCCTGGGACAGTGAACACTGAAGCTTTCTTT	CASSPGTVNTEAFF
17	TRBV10-1	-	-	TRBJ1-2	TGCGCCAGCAGTGAACCCGGGACTGGAGTTGGAGTCTATGGCTACACCTTC	CASSEPGTGVGVYGYTF
13	TRBV11-2	-	-	TRBJ2-2	TGTGCCAGCAGCTTACTGAACACCGGGGAGCTGTTTTTT	CASSLLNTGELFF
14	TRBV5-1	-	-	TRBJ1-3	TGCGCCAGCAGTGGCGGTGGCTCTGGAAACACCATATATTTT	CASSGGGSGNTIYF
16	TRBV5-1	-	-	TRBJ1-1	TGCGCCAGCAGCAGGTTACAGGGAGGGAGAATCACTGAAGCTTTCTTT	CASSRLQGGRITEAFF
17	TRBV5-1	TRBD1	-	TRBJ2-7	TGCGCCAGCAGCCCAATGTTTCCTGGACAGGGGGCGTACGAGCAGTACTTC	CASSPMFPGQGAYEQYF
11	TRBV6-1	-	-	TRBJ1-1	TGTGCCAGCAGTGAATTCGGTGAAGCTTTCTTT	CASSEFGEAFF
14	TRBV5-1	TRBD2	-	TRBJ2-7	TGCGCCAGCAGCTTTAGCGGGGATTCCTACGAGCAGTACTTC	CASSFSGDSYEQYF
16	TRBV7-2	-	-	TRBJ1-2	TGTGCCAGCAGCTTATATCGGGCTCCCGAGGGCTATGGCTACACCTTC	CASSLYRAPEGYGYTF
12	TRBV30	-	once	TRBJ1-2	TGTGCCTTGGAACAGGGTTACGATGGCTACACCTTC	CALEQGYDGYTF
15	TRBV18	TRBD1	-	TRBJ1-2	TGTGCCAGCTCACCAACCGGACAGGCCAACTATGGCTACACCTTC	CASSPTGQANYGYTF
14	TRBV4-1	TRBD1	-	TRBJ2-1	TGCGCCAGCAGACGCCTGGGACAGACCGATGAGCAGTTCTTC	CASRRLGQTDEQFF
12	TRBV7-2	-	-	TRBJ2-3	TGTGCCAGCAGCCCAAGGGGCCGTACGCAGTATTTT	CASSPRGRTQYF
15	TRBV7-2	-	-	TRBJ1-2	TGTGCCAGCAGCTTATCCAGGACACCCCGTGGTGGCTACACCTTC	CASSLSRTPRGGYTF
18	TRBV19	TRBD2	-	TRBJ2-1	TGTGCCAGTGAAGGGCGCAGGACTAGCGGGACGGAGGGCAATGAGCAGTTCTTC	CASEGRRTSGTEGNEQFF
16	TRBV7-6	TRBD2	-	TRBJ2-1	TGTGCCAGCAGCTTAGACCGACTAGCGGGAGCCGGTGAGCAGTTCTTC	CASSLDRLAGAGEQFF
16	TRBV6-1	TRBD1	-	TRBJ2-4	TGTGCCAGCAGTGACCTCCGGACAGGGAGCAAAAACATTCAGTACTTC	CASSDLRTGSKNIQYF
13	TRBV2	-	-	TRBJ1-2	TGTGCCAGCAGTGAAAAACAGGGTGGCGGCTACACCTTC	CASSEKQGGGYTF
14	TRBV9	-	-	TRBJ2-7	TGTGCCAGCAGCCTAGCGACAACGACCTACGAGCAGTACTTC	CASSLATTTYEQYF
16	TRBV5-1	-	-	TRBJ2-6	TGCGCCAGCAGCTTGTTTTCAGGTTCCGGGGCCAACGTCCTGACTTTC	CASSLFSGSGANVLTF
13	TRBV11-2	-	-	TRBJ1-2	TGTGCCAGCAGGATAGAGGGTGATTATGGCTACACCTTC	CASRIEGDYGYTF
17	TRBV6-4	-	-	TRBJ2-6	TGTGCCAGCAGCCAGGGTGGGACAACCGCCAGAGCCAACGTCCTGACTTTC	CASSQGGTTARANVLTF
14	TRBV19	TRBD1	-	TRBJ2-7	TGTGCCAGTAGCCTACAGGGGGTCTCCTACGAGCAGTACTTC	CASSLQGVSYEQYF
14	TRBV18	-	-	TRBJ1-1	TGTGCCAGCTCACCAAACGGGGGGGGGACTGAAGCTTTCTTT	CASSPNGGGTEAFF
13	TRBV6-1	TRBD1	-	TRBJ2-7	TGTGCCAGCAGTGAAAGGGGGCCCTACGAGCAGTACTTC	CASSERGPYEQYF
15	TRBV11-3	TRBD1	-	TRBJ2-1	TGTGCCAGCAGCCGAACAGGGGTGACCTACAATGAGCAGTTCTTC	CASSRTGVTYNEQFF
16	TRBV11-2	TRBD2	-	TRBJ2-1	TGTGCCAGCAGCCTACGGAGTAGCGGGAGGTCGAATGAGCAGTTCTTC	CASSLRSSGRSNEQFF
14	TRBV28	-	-	TRBJ1-2	TGTGCCAGCAGTTTCAGAGGATCTAACTATGGCTACACCTTC	CASSFRGSNYGYTF
13	TRBV28	-	-	TRBJ2-7	TGTGCCAGCAGTTCCCCAGTCCCCTACGAGCAGTACTTC	CASSSPVPYEQYF
12	TRBV5-1	-	-	TRBJ2-5	TGCGCCAGCAGGGCTTTCCAAGAGACCCAGTACTTC	CASRAFQETQYF
15	TRBV19	-	few	TRBJ2-2	TGTGCCAGTACGGTCCAGGGGCCGGGGACCGGGGAGCTGTTTTTT	CASTVQGPGTGELFF
14	TRBV5-1	-	-	TRBJ2-7	TGCGCCAGCAGCTTGGGAGGGGGTGCACGGGAGCAGTACTTC	CASSLGGGAREQYF
14	TRBV18	TRBD1	-	TRBJ1-2	TGTGCCAGCTCTCATGACAGGGGAGCCTATGGCTACACCTTC	CASSHDRGAYGYTF
14	TRBV6-6	TRBD2	once	TRBJ2-7	TGTGCCAGCAGCCAACTAGCGGATAACTACGAGCAGTACTTC	CASSQLADNYEQYF
13	TRBV4-3	-	-	TRBJ2-7	TGCGCCAGCAGCCAAGACAGGGTCTACGAGCAGTACTTC	CASSQDRVYEQYF
17	TRBV30	TRBD1	-	TRBJ1-2	TGTGCCTGGACACAGGGGGCGGGAGCCAATTTTGGATATGGCTACACCTTC	CAWTQGAGANFGYGYTF
18	TRBV5-1	TRBD1	-	TRBJ2-1	TGCGCCAGCAGCTTATTACCCGCCGGGACAGGGGGCTACAATGAGCAGTTCTTC	CASSLLPAGTGGYNEQFF
13	TRBV10-1	-	-	TRBJ2-7	TGCGCCAGCAGTCAAGGAACAGCCTACGAGCAGTACTTC	CASSQGTAYEQYF
15	TRBV6-6	TRBD1	-	TRBJ1-1	TGTGCCAGCAGTTACTCAGGGGGCCGAAACACTGAAGCTTTCTTT	CASSYSGGRNTEAFF
14	TRBV6-1	TRBD1	-	TRBJ1-2	TGTGCCAGCAGTCCAACAGGGGGCGTCTATGGCTACACCTTC	CASSPTGGVYGYTF
14	TRBV4-2	TRBD1	few	TRBJ1-1	TGTGCCAGCAGCCAGACTCAGGGGGCAGTTGAAGCTTTCTTT	CASSQTQGAVEAFF
15	TRBV6-6	TRBD2	-	TRBJ2-1	TGTGCCAGCAGTAGCCCCGGGACTAGCGGACTAAACAACTTCTTC	CASSSPGTSGLNNFF
15	TRBV9	-	-	TRBJ1-2	TGTGCCAGCAGCTCTGAGGGTACCCCGTTCTATGGCTACACCTTC	CASSSEGTPFYGYTF
14	TRBV30	TRBD1	-	TRBJ2-3	TGTGCCTGGAAAACCGGGACAGGCACAGATACGCAGTATTTT	CAWKTGTGTDTQYF
15	TRBV30	-	-	TRBJ2-7	TGTGCCTGGAGGGATTACGGGGGTCTCGGGCACGAGCAGTACTTC	CAWRDYGGLGHEQYF
13	TRBV30	-	-	TRBJ2-5	TGTGCCGGAGGGACCGCGGCCCAAGAGACCCAGTACTTC	CAGGTAAQETQYF
15	TRBV19	-	-	TRBJ2-1	TGTGCCAGTAGTATCGGCGGGGTGCCCTCGAATGAGCAGTTCTTC	CASSIGGVPSNEQFF